This entry lists 21 T cell receptor beta chains sequenced from one sample in a study of PD-L1 blockade in urothelial cancer. This table comes from immunoSEQ multiplex PCR, and its TCRdb copy is limited to in-frame clones, with some not included. The sample holds around 80,000 clones, about nine tenths seen once. Material: PBMCs, obtained around atezolizumab (anti-PD-L1) treatment. The origin of the receptors is a woman between 65 and 79 years old with urothelial cancer.

In this sample, this clone turned up once. The chain employs TRBV4-1 and TRBJ2-3; 7 bases line up with TRBD2. This CDR3 is built from 16 residues. The V and J ends lost 3 bases and 0 bases, in that order; junction bases with no gene match: 6. The germline CDR1 and CDR2 sequences are MGHRA and YSYEKL. The CDR3 bases are TGCGCCAGCAGCCATCGAAGCGGGACTAGCACAGATACGCAGTATTTT. This sequence encodes CASSHRSGTSTDTQYF.

The chain joins TRBV5-5 to TRBJ1-1; D ambiguous. This CDR3 has 13 residues. Germline V gene sequence: CDR1 SGHKS, CDR2 YYEKEE (reference sequence). The V end was cut by 2 bases, the J end by 1 base, with 6 bases between. CDR3 sequence (DNA): TGTGCCAGCAGCTTTGGAGAGAACACTGAAGCTTTCTTT. Its translation: CASSFGENTEAFF.

This clone was counted a few times. The rearrangement joins TRBV5-1 to TRBJ2-5; TRBD1 matches at 7 bases. This CDR3 has 14 amino acids. V was pared by 0 bases and J by 7 bases, with 6 bases of the junction left unmatched. The germline V gene encodes CDR1 SGHRS and CDR2 YFSETQ. The chain's CDR3 is CASSLAGQGVTQYF. CDR3 DNA sequence: TGCGCCAGCAGCTTGGCCGGGCAGGGGGTGACCCAGTACTTC.

The chain joins TRBV10-3 to TRBJ1-5, with D unresolved. CDR3 size: 14 residues. Trimming took off 3 bases at V and 6 bases at J, with 12 bases between the two ends. Germline V gene data show CDR1 as ENHRY and CDR2 as SYGVKD. CDR3 sequence: CAISEGLGGQPQHF. Here the CDR3 DNA reads TGTGCCATCAGTGAAGGGCTGGGAGGTCAGCCCCAGCATTTT.

The chain employs TRBV28 and TRBJ2-7; 15 nucleotides line up with TRBD2. The CDR3 runs 17 residues. The germline gives CDR1 MDHEN, CDR2 SYDVKM. V shed 6 bases and J 2 bases; nucleotides not matched to a gene: 8. In nucleotides, the CDR3 is TGTGCCAGCAGCGCCCCGGGACTAGCGGGAGGAACCTACGAGCAGTACTTC. This codes for CASSAPGLAGGTYEQYF.

This clone was counted once. The chain recombines TRBV18 with TRBJ1-2; D uncertain. From germline, CDR1 is KGHSH and CDR2 LQKENI. Trimming stripped 2 bases from V and 8 bases from J, with 15 bases between. CDR3 length equals 14 residues. In DNA form, the CDR3 reads TGTGCCAGCTCACCATCGGGATCGAGGGAAGGCTACACCTTC. Protein: CASSPSGSREGYTF.

V usage is TRBV28 and J usage is TRBJ1-2; D remains ambiguous. V gave up 6 bases and J gave up 8 bases, with 10 bases separating them. The CDR3 covers 11 residues. Per the germline V gene, CDR1 is MDHEN and CDR2 is SYDVKM. The CDR3 here is CASRSGKGYTF. In DNA form, the CDR3 reads TGTGCCAGCAGATCGGGGAAAGGCTACACCTTC.

The chain employs TRBV9 and TRBJ2-5; 8 positions match TRBD1. This CDR3 region has 16 residues. After removal of 2 bases from V and 2 bases from J, the junction contained 8 bases not matched to a gene. CDR1 and CDR2 from the germline V gene are SGDLS and YYNGEE. CDR3 amino acids: CASSVHPNRGQETQYF. CDR3 in DNA: TGTGCCAGCAGCGTCCACCCGAACAGGGGGCAAGAGACCCAGTACTTC. The full variable domain, rest sourced from reference TRBV9 and TRBJ2-5, is DSGVTQTPKHLITATGQRVTLRCSPRSGDLSVYWYQQSLDQGLQFLIQYYNGEERAKGNILERFSAQQFPDLHSELNLSSLELGDSALYFCASSVHPNRGQETQYFGPGTRLLVL.

The chain recombines TRBV27 with TRBJ2-3; 12 nucleotides align to TRBD2. The CDR3 sequence is 16 residues long. CDR1 is MNHEY, CDR2 SMNVEV, per germline (reference sequence). J gave up 4 bases and V 5 bases, and 7 bases lay outside the gene matches. The CDR3 nucleotides are TGTGCCAGCAGTCCACGACTAGCGGGAGTGGCAGATACGCAGTATTTT. This codes for CASSPRLAGVADTQYF.

The J gene is TRBJ2-3, the V gene TRBV5-1; possibly TRBD2 for D (5 bases). V was clipped by 0 bases and J by 0 bases, with 14 bases between them. The CDR3 consists of 17 residues. Germline loops: CDR1 SGHRS, CDR2 YFSETQ. The CDR3, as DNA: TGCGCCAGCAGCTTGGCCGGGGAAGTATATAGCACAGATACGCAGTATTTT. Its protein product is CASSLAGEVYSTDTQYF.

This chain joins TRBV13 and TRBJ2-2; 9 nucleotides match TRBD1. With 2 bases clipped from V and 6 bases from J, the junction kept 22 bases outside the gene matches. CDR3 length: 21 residues. The germline gives CDR1 PRHDT, CDR2 FYEKMQ (reference sequence). The DNA for the CDR3 is TGTGCCAGCAGCTTATTATTTCCGGACAGGGGACTTCTCCCCACGGCCGGGGAGCTGTTTTTT. This encodes CASSLLFPDRGLLPTAGELFF. Using reference TRBV13 and TRBJ2-2 for the parts outside the CDR3, the full variable domain is AAGVIQSPRHLIKEKRETATLKCYPIPRHDTVYWYQQGPGQDPQFLISFYEKMQSDKGSIPDRFSAQQFSDYHSELNMSSLELGDSALYFCASSLLFPDRGLLPTAGELFFGEGSRLTVL.

The V gene is TRBV4-3, the J gene TRBJ2-7, with 8 bases lining up with TRBD2. Germline values: CDR1 LGHNA, CDR2 YSLEER. V trimming: 1 base; J trimming: 0 bases; junction bases outside the gene matches: 2. This CDR3 spans 15 amino acids. The CDR3 nucleotides read TGCGCCAGCAGCCAAGGGCGGGGGGCCTCCTACGAGCAGTACTTC. This sequence encodes CASSQGRGASYEQYF.

This rearrangement joins TRBV2 to TRBJ2-1; the match to TRBD2 covers 10 bases. J gave up 0 bases and V 4 bases, and 12 bases lay outside the gene matches. Germline-derived CDR1 and CDR2 are SNHLY and FYNNEI. The CDR3 is made up of 19 amino acids. The CDR3: CASSGRTSGPFSSYNEQFF. CDR3 sequence (DNA): TGTGCCAGCAGTGGGAGGACTAGCGGTCCCTTTAGCTCCTACAATGAGCAGTTCTTC.

In its sample, this clone was seen once. The same CDR3 is also encoded by other DNA sequences in this sample. The chain combines TRBV5-1 with TRBJ2-2; weak D call: TRBD1 (6 bases). The CDR3 loop spans 14 amino acids. The V gene lost 5 bases and the J gene lost 0 bases, with 8 bases spanning the gap. CDR1 and CDR2 (germline): SGHRS, YFSETQ. In DNA, the CDR3 is TGCGCCAGCAGTTGGGGGCCGAACACCGGGGAGCTGTTTTTT. Protein: CASSWGPNTGELFF.

The chain couples TRBV11-2 to TRBJ1-1; D is unclear. The CDR3 length is 12 residues. Germline V gene data show CDR1 as SGHAT and CDR2 as FQNNGV. Trimming cost V 5 bases and J 0 bases, with 4 bases left between them. CDR3 bases: TGTGCCAGCAGCCCGTTGAACACTGAAGCTTTCTTT. This encodes CASSPLNTEAFF.

The V call is TRBV4-1, the J call TRBJ1-2; 8 bases map to TRBD1. Germline V lookup: CDR1 MGHRA, CDR2 YSYEKL. J was trimmed by 0 bases and V by 5 bases; bases with no gene match: 8. There are 16 residues in the CDR3. CDR3 loop: CASSNPTGGANYGYTF. CDR3 DNA sequence: TGCGCCAGCAGCAACCCTACAGGGGGAGCTAACTATGGCTACACCTTC.

The chain combines TRBV5-1 with TRBJ2-3; tentatively, D is TRBD1 (6 bases). The CDR3 sequence is 15 residues long. CDR1 and CDR2 (germline): SGHRS, YFSETQ. Trimming left V 3 bases short and J 0 bases short, with 11 bases between. The CDR3 coding sequence is TGCGCCAGCAGCTCCCCCGGACAGAGCACAGATACGCAGTATTTT. It codes for CASSSPGQSTDTQYF. Complete variable domain (other parts from reference TRBV5-1 and TRBJ2-3): KAGVTQTPRYLIKTRGQQVTLSCSPISGHRSVSWYQQTPGQGLQFLFEYFSETQRNKGNFPGRFSGRQFSNSRSEMNVSTLELGDSALYLCASSSPGQSTDTQYFGPGTRLTVL.

The chain couples TRBV30 to TRBJ2-5; 10 bases fit TRBD2. Germline CDR1 and CDR2: GTSNPN and SVGIG (reference sequence). J was trimmed by 3 bases and V by 0 bases; bases with no gene match: 16. The CDR3 sequence is 19 residues long. CDR3 DNA: TGTGCCTGGAGTGTAACTAGCGGGACCCGCGCCGCGCGAAAAGAGACCCAGTACTTC. Protein sequence: CAWSVTSGTRAARKETQYF.

This chain connects TRBV5-1 to TRBJ1-1, with D maybe TRBD1 (5 bases). The germline CDR1 and CDR2 sequences are SGHRS and YFSETQ. CDR3 length: 14 residues. V was cut by 4 bases and J by 4 bases, with 14 bases left in between. The CDR3 region is CASSLFYRSTEAFF. In DNA, the CDR3 is TGCGCCAGCAGCCTTTTCTACAGGAGCACTGAAGCTTTCTTT.

The rearrangement joins TRBV21-1 to TRBJ2-7; TRBD1 is the table's D call, not checked against the DNA. TRBV21-1 is noted as a pseudogene. The CDR3 length is 14 residues. This CDR3 is CASTYDRGQYEQYF. DNA of the CDR3: TGTGCCAGCACCTATGACAGGGGGCAGTACGAGCAGTACTTC.

This sequence joins TRBV4-3 and TRBJ2-7; possible D gene TRBD1, 6 bases. The ends were cut back, 4 bases at V and 6 bases at J, with 16 bases in the middle. The CDR3 covers 14 residues. Germline V CDR1 and CDR2: LGHNA, YSLEER. The CDR3 here is CASSPRDTGLEQYF. In DNA, the CDR3 is TGCGCCAGCAGCCCCCGGGACACGGGGCTCGAGCAGTACTTC.